The 8 T cell receptor beta chains in this list originate from one sample, sequenced in a study of cytomegalovirus exposure and HLA in healthy donors. 13 Jbeta primers and 60 Vbeta primers were used for the PCR. Generated by immunoSEQ multiplex PCR, the TCRdb table keeps only in-frame clones and is missing some. The data show roughly 200,000 clones, over 70% seen once. The specimen sequenced was PBMCs. These receptors were collected from a male donor in good health and CMV-seronegative.

The genes are TRBV30 and TRBJ1-2; 9 bases are shared with TRBD1. Germline V gene data show CDR1 as GTSNPN and CDR2 as SVGIG (reference sequence). The CDR3 is made up of 15 amino acids. Trimming at V came to 1 base and at J to 4 bases, leaving 7 bases not matched to a gene. The CDR3 region has the DNA TGTGCCTGGAGTGAACAGGGGGCGTCCCGCTATGGCTACACCTTC. Its translation is CAWSEQGASRYGYTF. The complete variable domain, with remaining parts taken from reference TRBV30 and TRBJ1-2, reads SQTIHQWPATLVQPVGSPLSLECTVEGTSNPNLYWYRQAAGRGLQLLFYSVGIGQISSEVPQNLSASRPQDRQFILSSKKLLLSDSGFYLCAWSEQGASRYGYTFGSGTRLTVV.

The chain employs TRBV6-1 and TRBJ1-1, with D unresolved. CDR1 and CDR2 from the germline V gene are MNHNS and SASEGT. This CDR3 is built from 14 residues. V lost 7 bases, J lost 1 base, and 13 bases lay in between. In DNA form, the CDR3 reads TGTGCCAGCACCGCCTTGGCCCGGAACACTGAAGCTTTCTTT. Translated: CASTALARNTEAFF.

V gene TRBV6-6 combines with J gene TRBJ2-7; a possible D gene is TRBD2 (6 bases). Trimming took off 2 bases at V and 6 bases at J, with 14 bases between the two ends. Germline V gives CDR1 MNHNY, CDR2 SVGAGI (reference sequence). The CDR3 totals 14 residues. The CDR3: CASSYPSQGGEQYF. The CDR3 nucleotides read TGTGCCAGCAGTTACCCCAGCCAGGGAGGCGAGCAGTACTTC.

This clone was detected only a few times. This sequence joins TRBV5-1 and TRBJ2-3; 7 nucleotides match TRBD1. The CDR3 loop spans 14 amino acids. The V gene end was trimmed by 0 bases and the J gene end by 6 bases; junction bases not matched to a gene: 4. Germline CDR1 SGHRS, CDR2 YFSETQ. The CDR3 is CASSLEGARDTQYF. The CDR3 DNA is TGCGCCAGCAGCTTGGAGGGGGCGCGCGATACGCAGTATTTT.

This rearrangement joins TRBV2 to TRBJ1-1; D remains unclear. Looked up from germline, CDR1 is SNHLY and CDR2 is FYNNEI. The CDR3 is made up of 14 amino acids. The V end lost 11 bases, the J end lost 5 bases, and 21 bases lay between the germline ends. CDR3 sequence: CAGWKVTIETEAFF. Here the CDR3 DNA reads TGTGCCGGTTGGAAGGTGACTATTGAGACTGAAGCTTTCTTT.

The chain uses TRBV9 and TRBJ2-1; possible D gene TRBD1, 6 bases. Trimming cost V 2 bases and J 5 bases, with 11 bases left between them. The CDR3 has 14 amino acids. CDR1 is SGDLS, CDR2 YYNGEE, per germline. In DNA form, the CDR3 reads TGTGCCAGCAGCGTCAGGGGCGGAAACAATGAGCAGTTCTTC. It specifies CASSVRGGNNEQFF.

This rearrangement joins TRBV28 to TRBJ1-2, with D perhaps TRBD1 (6 bases). The CDR3 sequence is 15 residues long. CDR1 is MDHEN, CDR2 SYDVKM, per germline. V was shortened by 1 base and J by 4 bases, with 13 bases between the two germline ends. The CDR3 DNA is TGTGCCAGCAGTTTATTAGGTCGGGACACCTATGGCTACACCTTC. It is translated as CASSLLGRDTYGYTF.

The rearrangement uses TRBV20-1 and TRBJ2-7; no definite D call. Trimming took off 1 base at V and 5 bases at J, with 6 bases between the two ends. The CDR3 runs 11 residues. Germline V lookup: CDR1 DFQATT, CDR2 SNEGSKA (reference sequence). The CDR3 bases are TGCAGTGCTAGAGTAGTGAACGAGCAGTACTTC. This translates into CSARVVNEQYF.